The clone carrying this T cell receptor beta chain was counted only a few times. Method: immunoSEQ multiplex PCR; TCRdb's copy keeps in-frame clones and lacks some. Of around 100,000 clones in the sample, about 85% were seen once. This CDR3 has 15 amino acids. The germline V gene has CDR1 MRHNA and CDR2 SNTAGT. V gave up 3 bases and J gave up 0 bases, with 8 bases separating them. The data stem from a study of T cell responses to AZD1222 COVID-19 vaccine. The TCR originated in an adult who received the AZD1222 COVID-19 vaccine. This chain links TRBV6-4 with TRBJ2-2; perhaps D is TRBD1 or TRBD2 (6 bases each). The source material was peripheral blood, sampled 28 days after the second AZD1222 dose. As DNA, the CDR3 is TGTGCCAGCAGTGATAGGGGGGCGAACACCGGGGAGCTGTTTTTT. Translating it yields CASSDRGANTGELFF.